The rows below give T cell receptor beta chains drawn from one sample of a study of neurological immune-mediated disorders. TCRdb used MiXCR to reprocess the 5' RACE reads, holding one entry per CDR3 protein. This table has about 82,000 distinct CDR3 sequences, around 2.6% appearing once. Sequencing was carried out using PBMCs. Source of these receptors: a woman aged 30 to 39 with multiple sclerosis. The CDR3 runs from the conserved cysteine through the conserved F or W. A D gene is named only where the DNA matches it firmly. Clone size is given for some rows only: seen once, a few or many times, or a class if the clone is expanded.

CDR3aa,CDR3nt,j_gene,d_gene,abundance,v_gene
CASSYDGTAFSATNEKLFF,TGTGCCAGCAGTTACGACGGGACGGCATTTTCTGCAACTAATGAAAAACTGTTTTTT,TRBJ1-4,-,many,TRBV6-5
CSARLGREQFYNEQFF,TGCAGTGCTAGACTGGGGCGGGAACAATTTTACAATGAGCAGTTCTTC,TRBJ2-1,-,many,TRBV20-1
CAISDSADEQYF,TGTGCCATCAGTGACTCCGCTGACGAGCAGTACTTC,TRBJ2-7,-,many,TRBV10-3
CASSEQGDSYGYTF,TGCGCCAGCAGCGAACAGGGGGACTCCTATGGCTACACCTTC,TRBJ1-2,TRBD1,-,TRBV10-2
CASRSTGGRETQYF,TGTGCCAGCAGATCTACAGGGGGCCGAGAGACCCAGTACTTC,TRBJ2-5,TRBD1,many,TRBV28
CSAVGASGESSYNEQFF,TGCAGTGCTGTGGGAGCTAGCGGGGAGAGCTCCTACAATGAGCAGTTCTTC,TRBJ2-1,TRBD2,many,TRBV20-1
CSARVLSSYGYTF,TGCAGTGCTAGAGTCCTCTCGAGCTATGGCTACACCTTC,TRBJ1-2,-,many,TRBV20-1
CSASPTEYNEQFF,TGCAGTGCTAGCCCGACAGAGTACAATGAGCAGTTCTTC,TRBJ2-1,-,many,TRBV20-1
CASSVDVRNYEQYF,TGTGCCAGCAGCGTAGATGTCCGGAACTACGAGCAGTACTTC,TRBJ2-7,-,many,TRBV9
CASSLGMGRSNNEQFF,TGTGCCAGCAGTTTAGGGATGGGTAGGTCGAACAATGAGCAGTTCTTC,TRBJ2-1,-,many,TRBV12-3/TRBV12-4
CASTSEGLLNEQFF,TGTGCCAGCACCAGCGAGGGGCTACTCAATGAGCAGTTCTTC,TRBJ2-1,-,many,TRBV28
CASSSKSGVQETQYF,TGTGCTAGCAGCTCGAAATCAGGGGTCCAAGAGACCCAGTACTTC,TRBJ2-5,-,many,TRBV7-7
CASSDGQQPGGYTF,TGTGCCAGCAGTGATGGACAGCAACCGGGGGGCTACACCTTC,TRBJ1-2,-,many,TRBV27
CASSLGQDYEQFF,TGTGCCAGCAGCTTAGGACAGGACTATGAGCAGTTCTTC,TRBJ2-1,-,many,TRBV7-6
CASSLAARVDTYEQYF,TGTGCCAGCAGCTTGGCCGCCAGGGTGGATACCTACGAGCAGTACTTC,TRBJ2-7,-,many,TRBV5-5
CSAIATGGLNTEAFF,TGCAGTGCTATCGCGACAGGGGGCCTGAACACTGAAGCTTTCTTT,TRBJ1-1,TRBD1,many,TRBV20-1
CATSDSGVYNEQFF,TGTGCCACCAGTGATAGTGGGGTCTACAATGAGCAGTTCTTC,TRBJ2-1,-,many,TRBV24-1
CASSLMGQMMGEQYF,TGTGCCAGCAGCTTAATGGGACAGATGATGGGGGAGCAGTACTTC,TRBJ2-7,TRBD1,few,TRBV7-8
CASSLTSGRTSEQFF,TGTGCCAGCAGTCTGACTAGCGGGAGAACGAGTGAGCAGTTCTTC,TRBJ2-1,TRBD2,many,TRBV12-3/TRBV12-4
CASSYAGGSSTDTQYF,TGTGCCAGCAGTTACGCGGGAGGATCTAGCACAGATACGCAGTATTTT,TRBJ2-3,TRBD2,many,TRBV6-5
CATGGDPFGEQYF,TGTGCCACAGGGGGGGACCCGTTCGGCGAGCAGTACTTC,TRBJ2-7,-,-,TRBV19
CASSLDTGLAFF,TGTGCCAGCAGCCTAGATACAGGTCTGGCTTTCTTT,TRBJ1-1,-,many,TRBV7-9
CSALGAANQPQHF,TGCAGTGCCCTTGGGGCAGCAAATCAGCCCCAGCATTTT,TRBJ1-5,-,many,TRBV20-1
CASSLVRRNTGELFF,TGTGCCAGCAGCTTAGTCAGGAGGAACACCGGGGAGCTGTTTTTT,TRBJ2-2,-,many,TRBV7-2
CASSAAPPTDTQYF,TGCGCCAGCAGCGCCGCCCCCCCGACAGATACGCAGTATTTT,TRBJ2-3,-,many,TRBV5-1
CASSLFGGDEQYF,TGCGCCAGCAGCCTCTTCGGGGGGGACGAGCAGTACTTC,TRBJ2-7,TRBD2,many,TRBV5-1
CASLIAGAADTQYF,TGTGCCAGCCTTATAGCGGGAGCGGCAGATACGCAGTATTTT,TRBJ2-3,TRBD2,many,TRBV7-9
CASSPGGPSYNEQFF,TGTGCCAGCAGCCCAGGGGGTCCGAGTTACAATGAGCAGTTCTTC,TRBJ2-1,TRBD1,many,TRBV7-2
CASSVADGYNEQFF,TGTGCCAGCAGCGTAGCGGACGGCTACAATGAGCAGTTCTTC,TRBJ2-1,-,many,TRBV9
CSVATYEQYF,TGCAGCGTTGCTACCTACGAGCAGTACTTC,TRBJ2-7,-,many,TRBV29-1
CSASATGVRELFF,TGCAGTGCTAGTGCGACAGGGGTCCGGGAGCTGTTTTTT,TRBJ2-2,TRBD1,many,TRBV20-1
CSARDRLAGNYNEQFF,TGCAGTGCTAGAGATCGGCTAGCGGGAAACTACAATGAGCAGTTCTTC,TRBJ2-1,TRBD2,many,TRBV20-1
CASSVARGTGALDQPQHF,TGTGCCAGCAGCGTAGCTCGGGGGACAGGGGCATTAGATCAGCCCCAGCATTTT,TRBJ1-5,TRBD1,many,TRBV9
CSARLAGGGTDTQYF,TGCAGTGCTCGACTAGCGGGAGGAGGGACAGATACGCAGTATTTT,TRBJ2-3,TRBD2,many,TRBV20-1
CASSSGLGGSSYNEQFF,TGTGCCAGCAGCTCCGGCCTGGGGGGGAGCTCCTACAATGAGCAGTTCTTC,TRBJ2-1,TRBD2,many,TRBV7-8
CSVDPVRRLTSTISYNEQFF,TGCAGCGTTGATCCGGTAAGGAGACTGACATCTACCATAAGCTACAATGAGCAGTTCTTC,TRBJ2-1,-,many,TRBV29-1
CATSDFLAGELFF,TGTGCCACCAGTGATTTCCTAGCCGGGGAGCTGTTTTTT,TRBJ2-2,-,many,TRBV24-1
CAIRRQPPGSTNYGYTF,TGTGCCATCAGGCGACAGCCTCCTGGTTCGACTAACTATGGCTACACCTTC,TRBJ1-2,-,many,TRBV10-3
CASSRGGGAKNIQYF,TGCGCCAGCAGCCGCGGAGGGGGAGCCAAAAACATTCAGTACTTC,TRBJ2-4,-,many,TRBV4-3
CASSQEFREAYEQYF,TGTGCCAGCAGCCAAGAGTTTCGGGAAGCCTACGAGCAGTACTTC,TRBJ2-7,-,many,TRBV14
CASSPHGQGESGANVLTF,TGCGCCAGCAGCCCCCACGGGCAGGGGGAGTCTGGGGCCAACGTCCTGACTTTC,TRBJ2-6,TRBD1,many,TRBV4-3
CSARDDLASSTDTQYF,TGCAGTGCTAGAGATGACCTAGCTAGCAGCACAGATACGCAGTATTTT,TRBJ2-3,-,many,TRBV20-1
CSASINEQFF,TGCAGTGCTAGCATCAATGAGCAGTTCTTC,TRBJ2-1,-,many,TRBV20-1
CASSTGWGHDQPQHF,TGTGCCAGCTCAACAGGGTGGGGGCACGATCAGCCCCAGCATTTT,TRBJ1-5,-,-,TRBV18
CASSLTDTQYF,TGTGCCAGCAGCTTAACAGATACGCAGTATTTT,TRBJ2-3,-,many,TRBV7-2
CASSPGTGYFVEYGYTF,TGTGCCAGCAGCCCGGGGACAGGGTATTTCGTCGAGTATGGCTACACCTTC,TRBJ1-2,TRBD1,many,TRBV5-8
CASSIDRGDYGYTF,TGTGCCAGTAGTATAGATCGAGGGGACTATGGCTACACCTTC,TRBJ1-2,-,many,TRBV19
CASSWGTSGTLNEQFF,TGTGCCAGCAGCTGGGGGACTAGCGGGACACTCAATGAGCAGTTCTTC,TRBJ2-1,TRBD2,many,TRBV5-6
CASSWASGTEAFF,TGTGCCAGCAGCTGGGCCTCTGGCACTGAAGCTTTCTTT,TRBJ1-1,-,many,TRBV7-2
CASSSGQGTTDTQYF,TGTGCCAGCAGCTCAGGACAGGGGACGACAGATACGCAGTATTTT,TRBJ2-3,TRBD1,many,TRBV7-9
CSAFGTSGDNEQFF,TGCAGCGCATTCGGGACTAGCGGGGACAATGAGCAGTTCTTC,TRBJ2-1,TRBD2,many,TRBV29-1
CASSLADRVGRTGELFF,TGTGCCAGCAGCTTAGCTGATAGGGTCGGGAGAACCGGGGAGCTGTTTTTT,TRBJ2-2,-,many,TRBV7-9
CASSGARWDGYTF,TGCGCCAGCAGCGGGGCCAGATGGGATGGCTACACCTTC,TRBJ1-2,-,many,TRBV5-1
CASSAFVSDTQYF,TGTGCCAGTAGTGCCTTCGTATCAGATACGCAGTATTTT,TRBJ2-3,-,-,TRBV19
CASSFGGGVLYF,TGTGCCAGCAGCTTTGGGGGAGGGGTACTGTATTTT,TRBJ2-3,TRBD2,many,TRBV11-2